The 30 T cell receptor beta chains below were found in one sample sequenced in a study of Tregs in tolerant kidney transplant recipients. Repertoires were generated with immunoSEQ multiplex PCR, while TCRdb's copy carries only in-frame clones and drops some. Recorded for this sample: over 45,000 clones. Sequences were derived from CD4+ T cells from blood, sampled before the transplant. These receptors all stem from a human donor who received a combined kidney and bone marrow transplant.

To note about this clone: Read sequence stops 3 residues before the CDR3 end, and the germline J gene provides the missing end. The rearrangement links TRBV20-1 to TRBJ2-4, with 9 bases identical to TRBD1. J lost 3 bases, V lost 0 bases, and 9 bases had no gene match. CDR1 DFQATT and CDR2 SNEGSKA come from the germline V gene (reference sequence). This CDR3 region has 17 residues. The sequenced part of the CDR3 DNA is TGCAGTGCTAGAGAGAAATCCGGGACAGGGAACAAAAACATT. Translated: CSAREKSGTGNKNI. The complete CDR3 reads CSAREKSGTGNKNIQYF.

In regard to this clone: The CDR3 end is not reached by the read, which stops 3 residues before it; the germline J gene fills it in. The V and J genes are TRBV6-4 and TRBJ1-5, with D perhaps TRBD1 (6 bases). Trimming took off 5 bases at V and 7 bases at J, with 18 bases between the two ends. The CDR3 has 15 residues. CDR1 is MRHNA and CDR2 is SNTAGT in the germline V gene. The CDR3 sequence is CASSPSGTRGQPQHF. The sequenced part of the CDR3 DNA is TGTGCCAGCAGTCCCTCCGGGACACGCGGCCAGCCC.

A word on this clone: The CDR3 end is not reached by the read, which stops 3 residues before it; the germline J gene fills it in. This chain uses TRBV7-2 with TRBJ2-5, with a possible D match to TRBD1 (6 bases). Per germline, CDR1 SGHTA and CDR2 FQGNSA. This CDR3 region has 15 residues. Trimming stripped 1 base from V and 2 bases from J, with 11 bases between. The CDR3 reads CASSLVGGSQETQYF. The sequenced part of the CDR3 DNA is TGTGCCAGCAGCTTAGTTGGGGGCAGTCAAGAGACC.

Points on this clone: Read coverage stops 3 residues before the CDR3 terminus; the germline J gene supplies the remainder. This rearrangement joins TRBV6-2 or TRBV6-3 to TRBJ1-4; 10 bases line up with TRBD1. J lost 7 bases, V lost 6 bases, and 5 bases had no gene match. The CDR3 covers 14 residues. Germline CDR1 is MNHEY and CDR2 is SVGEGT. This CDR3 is CASRPGTGVEKLFF. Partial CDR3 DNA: TGTGCCAGCAGACCCGGGACAGGGGTTGAAAAA.

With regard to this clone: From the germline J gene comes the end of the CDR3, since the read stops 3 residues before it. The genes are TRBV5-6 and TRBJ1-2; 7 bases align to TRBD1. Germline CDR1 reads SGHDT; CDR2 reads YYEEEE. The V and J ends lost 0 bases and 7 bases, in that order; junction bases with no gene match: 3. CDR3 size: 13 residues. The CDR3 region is CASSLGTGGGYTF. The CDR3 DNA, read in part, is TGTGCCAGCAGCTTGGGGACAGGCGGTGGC.

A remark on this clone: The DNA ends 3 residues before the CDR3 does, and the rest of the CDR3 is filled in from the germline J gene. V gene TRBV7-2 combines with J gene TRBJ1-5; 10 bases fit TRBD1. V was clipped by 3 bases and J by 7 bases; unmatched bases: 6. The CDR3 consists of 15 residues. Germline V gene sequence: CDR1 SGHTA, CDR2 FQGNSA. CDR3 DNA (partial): TGTGCCAGCAGCTTGACAGGGGGCGACGGGCAGCCC. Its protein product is CASSLTGGDGQP. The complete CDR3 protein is CASSLTGGDGQPQHF.

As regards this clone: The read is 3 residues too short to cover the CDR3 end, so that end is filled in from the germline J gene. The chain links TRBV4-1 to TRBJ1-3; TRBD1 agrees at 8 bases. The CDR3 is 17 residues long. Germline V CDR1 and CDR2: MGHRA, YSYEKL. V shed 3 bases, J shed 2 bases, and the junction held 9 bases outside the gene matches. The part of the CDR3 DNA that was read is TGCGCCAGCAGCCACTCCGACAGGGGAACCCCTGGAAACACC. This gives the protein CASSHSDRGTPGNT. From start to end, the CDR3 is CASSHSDRGTPGNTIYF.

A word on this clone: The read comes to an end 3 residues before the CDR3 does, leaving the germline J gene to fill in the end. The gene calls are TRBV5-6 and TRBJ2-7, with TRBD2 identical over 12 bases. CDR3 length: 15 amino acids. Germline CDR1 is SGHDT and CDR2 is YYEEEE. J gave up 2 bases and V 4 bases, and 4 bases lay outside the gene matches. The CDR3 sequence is CASSPSGRATYEQYF. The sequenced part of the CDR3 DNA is TGTGCCAGCAGCCCTAGCGGGAGGGCGACCTACGAG.

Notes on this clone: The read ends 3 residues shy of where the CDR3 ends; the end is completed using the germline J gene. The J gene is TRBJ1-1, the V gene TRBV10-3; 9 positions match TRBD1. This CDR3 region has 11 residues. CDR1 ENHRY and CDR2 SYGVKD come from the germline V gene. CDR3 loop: CAISGDRAAFF. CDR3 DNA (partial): TGTGCCATCAGTGGGGACAGGGCA.

CDR3 amino acids: CAWNRQGANEKLFF. The covered CDR3 bases are TGTGCCTGGAACCGACAGGGGGCTAATGAAAAA. This sequence joins TRBV30 and TRBJ1-4; 9 bases map to TRBD1. The CDR3 is cut off 3 residues early in the read; its end comes from the germline J gene. The CDR3 spans 14 residues. Germline CDR1 and CDR2: GTSNPN and SVGIG (reference sequence). With V trimmed by 4 bases and J by 3 bases, 3 bases remained unmatched.

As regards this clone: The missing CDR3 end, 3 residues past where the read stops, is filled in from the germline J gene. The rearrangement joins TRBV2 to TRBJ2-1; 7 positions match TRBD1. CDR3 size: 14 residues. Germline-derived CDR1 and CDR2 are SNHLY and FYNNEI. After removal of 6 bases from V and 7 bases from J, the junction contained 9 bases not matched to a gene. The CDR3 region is CASSRTGAKNEQFF. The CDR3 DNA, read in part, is TGTGCCAGCAGCAGAACAGGGGCCAAAAATGAG. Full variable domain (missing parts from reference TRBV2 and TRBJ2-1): EPEVTQTPSHQVTQMGQEVILRCVPISNHLYFYWYRQILGQKVEFLVSFYNNEISEKSEIFDDQFSVERPDGSNFTLKIRSTKLEDSAMYFCASSRTGAKNEQFFGPGTRLTVL.

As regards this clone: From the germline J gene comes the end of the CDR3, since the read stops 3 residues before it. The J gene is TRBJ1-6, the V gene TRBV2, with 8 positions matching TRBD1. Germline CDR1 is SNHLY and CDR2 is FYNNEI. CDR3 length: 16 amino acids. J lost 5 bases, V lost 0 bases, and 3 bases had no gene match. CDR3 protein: CASSEAGQGNNSPLHF. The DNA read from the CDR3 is TGTGCCAGCAGTGAAGCTGGACAGGGTAATAATTCACCC. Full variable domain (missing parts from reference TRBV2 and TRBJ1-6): EPEVTQTPSHQVTQMGQEVILRCVPISNHLYFYWYRQILGQKVEFLVSFYNNEISEKSEIFDDQFSVERPDGSNFTLKIRSTKLEDSAMYFCASSEAGQGNNSPLHFGNGTRLTVT.

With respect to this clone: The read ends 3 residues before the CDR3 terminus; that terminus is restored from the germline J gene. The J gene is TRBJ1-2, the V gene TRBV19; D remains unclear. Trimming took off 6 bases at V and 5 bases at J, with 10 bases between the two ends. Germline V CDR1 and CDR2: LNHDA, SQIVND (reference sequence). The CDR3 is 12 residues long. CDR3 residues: CASSRLPYGYTF. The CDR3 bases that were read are TGTGCCAGTAGCCGACTTCCTTATGGC.

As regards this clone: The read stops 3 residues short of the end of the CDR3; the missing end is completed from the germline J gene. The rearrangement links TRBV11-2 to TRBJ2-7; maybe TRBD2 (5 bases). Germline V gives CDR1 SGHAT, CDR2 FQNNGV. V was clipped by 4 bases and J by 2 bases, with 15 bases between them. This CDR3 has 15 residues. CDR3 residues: CASSSPLSGAYEQYF. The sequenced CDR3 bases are TGTGCCAGCAGCTCCCCCCTAAGCGGAGCCTACGAG.

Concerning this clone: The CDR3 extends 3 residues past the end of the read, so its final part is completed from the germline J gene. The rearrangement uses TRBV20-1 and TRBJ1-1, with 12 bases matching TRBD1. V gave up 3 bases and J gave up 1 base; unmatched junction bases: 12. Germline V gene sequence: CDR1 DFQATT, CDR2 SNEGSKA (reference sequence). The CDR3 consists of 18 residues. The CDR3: CSASPIWGQGATNTEAFF. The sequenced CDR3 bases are TGCAGTGCTAGCCCCATTTGGGGACAGGGGGCGACGAACACTGAA.

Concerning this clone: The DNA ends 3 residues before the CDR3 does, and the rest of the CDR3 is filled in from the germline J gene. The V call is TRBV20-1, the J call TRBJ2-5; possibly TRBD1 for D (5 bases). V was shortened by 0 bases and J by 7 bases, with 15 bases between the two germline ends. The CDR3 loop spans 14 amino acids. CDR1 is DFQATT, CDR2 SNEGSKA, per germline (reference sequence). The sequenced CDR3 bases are TGCAGTGCTAGAGATCAAAGGGGTTCGGGGACC. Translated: CSARDQRGSGT. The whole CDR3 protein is CSARDQRGSGTQYF.

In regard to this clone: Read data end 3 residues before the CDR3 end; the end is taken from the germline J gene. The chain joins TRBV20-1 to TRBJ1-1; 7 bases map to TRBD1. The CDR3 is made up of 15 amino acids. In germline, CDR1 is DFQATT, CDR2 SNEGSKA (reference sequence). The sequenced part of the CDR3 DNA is TGCGCCGCACAGGAGGGGGCGCGAATGAACACTGAA. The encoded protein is CAAQEGARMNTE. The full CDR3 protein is CAAQEGARMNTEAFF.

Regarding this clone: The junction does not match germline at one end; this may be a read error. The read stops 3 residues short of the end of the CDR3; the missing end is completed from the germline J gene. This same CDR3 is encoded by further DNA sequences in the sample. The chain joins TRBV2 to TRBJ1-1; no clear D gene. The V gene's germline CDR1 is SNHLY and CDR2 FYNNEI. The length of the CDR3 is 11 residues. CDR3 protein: CASSERTEAFF. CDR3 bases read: TGTGCCAGCAGTGAGAGGACTGAG.

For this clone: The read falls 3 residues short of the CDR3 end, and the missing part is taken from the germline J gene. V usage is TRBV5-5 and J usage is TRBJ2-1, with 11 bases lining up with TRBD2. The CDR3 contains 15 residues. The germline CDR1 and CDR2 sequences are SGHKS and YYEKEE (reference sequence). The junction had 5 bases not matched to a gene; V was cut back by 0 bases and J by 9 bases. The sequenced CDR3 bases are TGTGCCAGCAGCTTGGCCGTGACTAGCGGGATTGAG. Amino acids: CASSLAVTSGIE. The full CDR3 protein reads CASSLAVTSGIEQFF.

The sequenced CDR3 bases are TGTGCCAGCAGCCCCCAGGGGGGCTCTGGGGCCAACGTC. Translation gives CASSPQGGSGANV. The whole CDR3 protein reads CASSPQGGSGANVLTF. This sequence joins TRBV7-3 and TRBJ2-6, with a possible D match to TRBD1 (7 bases). The CDR3 end lies 3 residues beyond the end of the read and is filled in from the germline J gene. V was trimmed by 5 bases and J by 0 bases, leaving 11 bases between them. Germline V gives CDR1 SGHTA, CDR2 FQGTGA. CDR3 length: 16 residues.

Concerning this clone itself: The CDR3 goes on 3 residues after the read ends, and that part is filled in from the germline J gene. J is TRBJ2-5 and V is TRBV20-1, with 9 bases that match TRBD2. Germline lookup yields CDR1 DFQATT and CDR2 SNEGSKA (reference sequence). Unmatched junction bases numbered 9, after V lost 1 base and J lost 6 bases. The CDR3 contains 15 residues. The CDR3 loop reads CSARGPAGGEKTQYF. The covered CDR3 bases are TGCAGTGCTAGAGGGCCAGCGGGAGGCGAAAAGACC.

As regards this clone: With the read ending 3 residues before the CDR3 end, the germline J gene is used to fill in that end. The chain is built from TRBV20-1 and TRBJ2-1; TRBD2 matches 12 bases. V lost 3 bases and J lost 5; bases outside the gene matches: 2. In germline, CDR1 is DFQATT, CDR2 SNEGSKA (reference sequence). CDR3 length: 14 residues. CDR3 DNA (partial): TGCAGTGCTAGCCGGACTAGCGGGGACAATGAG. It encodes CSASRTSGDNE. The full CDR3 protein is CSASRTSGDNEQFF.

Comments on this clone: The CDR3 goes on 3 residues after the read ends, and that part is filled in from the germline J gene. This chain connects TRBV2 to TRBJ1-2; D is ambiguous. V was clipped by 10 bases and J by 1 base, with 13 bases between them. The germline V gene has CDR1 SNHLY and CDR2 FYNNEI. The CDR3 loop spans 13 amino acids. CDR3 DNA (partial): TGTGCCATAGCGGTGGACGGTAACTATGGC. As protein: CAIAVDGNYG. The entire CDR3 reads CAIAVDGNYGYTF.

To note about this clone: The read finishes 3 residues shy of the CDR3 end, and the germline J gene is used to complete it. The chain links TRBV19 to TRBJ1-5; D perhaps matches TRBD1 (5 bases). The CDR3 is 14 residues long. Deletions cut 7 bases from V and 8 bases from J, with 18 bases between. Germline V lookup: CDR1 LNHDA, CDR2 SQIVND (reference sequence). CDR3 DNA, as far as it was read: TGTGCCAGTACCACCGGGACTGAGAGCAAGCCC. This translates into CASTTGTESKP. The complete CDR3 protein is CASTTGTESKPQHF.

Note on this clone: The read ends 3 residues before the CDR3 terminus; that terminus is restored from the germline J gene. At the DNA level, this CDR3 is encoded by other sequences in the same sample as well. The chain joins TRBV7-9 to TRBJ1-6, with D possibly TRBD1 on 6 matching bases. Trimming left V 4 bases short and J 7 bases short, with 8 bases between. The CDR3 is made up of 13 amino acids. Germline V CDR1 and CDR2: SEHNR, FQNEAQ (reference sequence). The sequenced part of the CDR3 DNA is TGTGCCAGCAGCTCAACAGGGAATTCACCC. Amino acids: CASSSTGNSP. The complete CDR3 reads CASSSTGNSPLHF.

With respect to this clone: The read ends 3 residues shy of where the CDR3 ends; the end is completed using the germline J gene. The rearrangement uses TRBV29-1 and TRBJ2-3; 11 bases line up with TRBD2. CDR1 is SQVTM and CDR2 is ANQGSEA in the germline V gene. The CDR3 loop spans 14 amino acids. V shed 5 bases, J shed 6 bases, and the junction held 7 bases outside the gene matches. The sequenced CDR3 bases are TGCAGCGTTCAGACTAGCGGGGTTCAGGATACG. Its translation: CSVQTSGVQDT. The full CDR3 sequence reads CSVQTSGVQDTQYF.

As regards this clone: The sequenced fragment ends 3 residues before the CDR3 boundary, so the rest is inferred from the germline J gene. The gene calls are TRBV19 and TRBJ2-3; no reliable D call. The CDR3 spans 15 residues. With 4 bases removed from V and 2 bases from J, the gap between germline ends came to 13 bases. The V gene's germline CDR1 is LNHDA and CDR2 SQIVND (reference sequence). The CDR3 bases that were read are TGTGCCAGTAGTAGCCTCCAGGTTGACACAGATACG. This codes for CASSSLQVDTDT. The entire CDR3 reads CASSSLQVDTDTQYF.

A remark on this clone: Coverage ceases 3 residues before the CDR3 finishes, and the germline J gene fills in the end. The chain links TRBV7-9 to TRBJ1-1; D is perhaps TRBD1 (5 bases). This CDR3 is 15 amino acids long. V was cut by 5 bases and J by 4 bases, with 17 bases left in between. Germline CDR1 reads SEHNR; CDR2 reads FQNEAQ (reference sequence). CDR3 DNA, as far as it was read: TGTGCCAGCAGCCTAACCATTACAGGAGGCACTGAA. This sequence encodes CASSLTITGGTE. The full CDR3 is CASSLTITGGTEAFF.

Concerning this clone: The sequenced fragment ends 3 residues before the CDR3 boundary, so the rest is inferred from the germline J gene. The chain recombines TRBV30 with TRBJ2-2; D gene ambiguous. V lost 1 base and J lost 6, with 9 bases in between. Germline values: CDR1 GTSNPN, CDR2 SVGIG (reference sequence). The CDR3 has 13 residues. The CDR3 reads CAWSAHYSGELFF. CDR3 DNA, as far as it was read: TGTGCCTGGAGTGCTCACTATTCCGGGGAG.

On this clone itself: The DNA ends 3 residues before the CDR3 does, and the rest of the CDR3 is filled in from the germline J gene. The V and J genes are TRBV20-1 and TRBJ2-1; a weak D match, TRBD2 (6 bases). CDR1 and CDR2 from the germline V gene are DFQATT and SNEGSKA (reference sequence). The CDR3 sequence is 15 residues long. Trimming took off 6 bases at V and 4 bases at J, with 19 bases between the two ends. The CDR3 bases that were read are TGCAGTGCCCTCGACGGCGGGGCTAAGTACAATGAG. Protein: CSALDGGAKYNE. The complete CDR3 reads CSALDGGAKYNEQFF.